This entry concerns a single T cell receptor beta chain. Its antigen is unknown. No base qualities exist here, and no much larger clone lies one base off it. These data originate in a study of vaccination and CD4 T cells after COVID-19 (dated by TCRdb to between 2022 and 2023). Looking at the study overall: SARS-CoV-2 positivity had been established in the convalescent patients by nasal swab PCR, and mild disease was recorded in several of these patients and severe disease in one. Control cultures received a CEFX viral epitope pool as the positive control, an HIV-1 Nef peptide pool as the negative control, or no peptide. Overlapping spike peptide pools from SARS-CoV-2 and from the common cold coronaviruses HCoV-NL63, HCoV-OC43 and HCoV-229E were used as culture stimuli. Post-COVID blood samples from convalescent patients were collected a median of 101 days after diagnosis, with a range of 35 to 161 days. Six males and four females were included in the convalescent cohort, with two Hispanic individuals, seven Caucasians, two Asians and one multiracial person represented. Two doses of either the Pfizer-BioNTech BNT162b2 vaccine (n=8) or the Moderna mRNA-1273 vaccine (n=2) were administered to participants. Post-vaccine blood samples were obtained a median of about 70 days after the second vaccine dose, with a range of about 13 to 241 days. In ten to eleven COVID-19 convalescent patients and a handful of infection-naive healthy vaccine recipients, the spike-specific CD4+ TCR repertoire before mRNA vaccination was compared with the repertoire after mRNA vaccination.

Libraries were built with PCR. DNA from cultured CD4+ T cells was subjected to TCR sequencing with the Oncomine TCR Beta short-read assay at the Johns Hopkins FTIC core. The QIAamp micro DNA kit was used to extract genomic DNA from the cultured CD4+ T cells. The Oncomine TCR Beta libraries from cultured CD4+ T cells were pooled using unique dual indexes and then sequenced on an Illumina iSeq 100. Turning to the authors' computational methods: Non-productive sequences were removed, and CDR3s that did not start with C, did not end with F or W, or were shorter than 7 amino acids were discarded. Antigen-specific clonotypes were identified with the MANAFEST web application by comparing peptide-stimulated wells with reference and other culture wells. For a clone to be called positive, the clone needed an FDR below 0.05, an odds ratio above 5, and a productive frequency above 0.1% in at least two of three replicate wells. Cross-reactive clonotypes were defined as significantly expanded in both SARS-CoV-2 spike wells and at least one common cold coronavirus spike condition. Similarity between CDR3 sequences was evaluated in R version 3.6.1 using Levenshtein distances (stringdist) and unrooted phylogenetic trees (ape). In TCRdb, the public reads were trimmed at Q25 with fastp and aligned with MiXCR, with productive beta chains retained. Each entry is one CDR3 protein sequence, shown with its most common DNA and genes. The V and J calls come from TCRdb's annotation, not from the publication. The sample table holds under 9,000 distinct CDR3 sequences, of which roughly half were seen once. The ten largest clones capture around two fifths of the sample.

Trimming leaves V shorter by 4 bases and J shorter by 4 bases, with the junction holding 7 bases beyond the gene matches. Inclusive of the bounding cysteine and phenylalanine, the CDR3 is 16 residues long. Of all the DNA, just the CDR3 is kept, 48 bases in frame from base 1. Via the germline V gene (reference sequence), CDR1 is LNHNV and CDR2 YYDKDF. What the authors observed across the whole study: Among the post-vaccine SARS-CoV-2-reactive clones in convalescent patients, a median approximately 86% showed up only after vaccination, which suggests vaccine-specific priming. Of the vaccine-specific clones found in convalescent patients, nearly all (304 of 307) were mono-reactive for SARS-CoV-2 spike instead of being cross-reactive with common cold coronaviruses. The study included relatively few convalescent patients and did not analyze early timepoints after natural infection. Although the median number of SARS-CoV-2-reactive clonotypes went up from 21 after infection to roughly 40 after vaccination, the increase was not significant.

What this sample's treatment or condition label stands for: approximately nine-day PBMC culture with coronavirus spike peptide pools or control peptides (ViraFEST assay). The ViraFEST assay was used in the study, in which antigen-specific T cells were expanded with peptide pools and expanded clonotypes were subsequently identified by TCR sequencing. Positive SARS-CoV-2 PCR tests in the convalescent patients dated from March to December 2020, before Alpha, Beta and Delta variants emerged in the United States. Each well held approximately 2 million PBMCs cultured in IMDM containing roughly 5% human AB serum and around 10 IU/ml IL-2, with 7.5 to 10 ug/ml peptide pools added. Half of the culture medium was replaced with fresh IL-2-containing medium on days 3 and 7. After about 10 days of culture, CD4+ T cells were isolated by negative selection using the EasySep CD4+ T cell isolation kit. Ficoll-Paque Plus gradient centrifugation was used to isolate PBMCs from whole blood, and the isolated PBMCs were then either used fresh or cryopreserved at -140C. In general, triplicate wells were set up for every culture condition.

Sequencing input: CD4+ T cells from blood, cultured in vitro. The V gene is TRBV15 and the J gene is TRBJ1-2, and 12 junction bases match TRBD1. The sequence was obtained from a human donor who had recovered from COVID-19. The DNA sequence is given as TGTGCCACCAGCACCCCGGGACAGGGGGCCCTCTATGGCTACACCTTC. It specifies CATSTPGQGALYGYTF.